This TCR beta chain was captured by sequencing in a study of T cells in women clearing cervical HPV infection. The repertoire was sequenced with immunoSEQ multiplex PCR; TCRdb's copy has only in-frame clones and lacks some. The sample data list 13,000 to 15,000 clones. The CDR3 has 15 amino acids. Germline-derived CDR1 and CDR2 are DFQATT and SNEGSKA (reference sequence). Comments on this clone: The read halts 3 residues ahead of the CDR3 end, with the missing end drawn from the germline J gene.

This rearrangement joins TRBV20-1 to TRBJ1-4; D possibly corresponds to TRBD1 (6 bases). Sequencing was performed on blood buffy coat. The sequence came from a woman between 18 and 75 years old with a cervical HPV16 infection that either progressed to CIN3+ or cleared (not recorded which). This CDR3 reads CSARGTQHWNSPLFF. CDR3 DNA, as far as it was read: TGCAGTGCTAGGGGGACACAACATTGGAATTCACCA.